These T cell receptor beta chains were read from a single sample in a study of OX40 agonist ivuxolimab in advanced cancers. Data came from immunoSEQ multiplex PCR; TCRdb stores just in-frame clones and leaves some out. The repertoire holds about 120,000 clones, with around 89% as singletons. The sequences come from CD4+ or CD8+ T cells sorted from blood, collected in a trial of the OX40 agonist ivuxolimab. These receptor sequences come from an adult with an advanced solid tumor such as melanoma, head and neck, liver or kidney cancer. Both conserved end residues are part of each CDR3.

CDR3: CSVESQGGGYTF
V: TRBV29-1
J: TRBJ1-2

CDR3: CASSYSWGGETQYF
V: TRBV6-5
J: TRBJ2-5

CDR3: CASMRGEGEQYF
V: TRBV6-6
J: TRBJ2-7

CDR3: CASSLQGDTEAFF
V: TRBV7-2
J: TRBJ1-1

CDR3: CASIPGQGRVEAFF
V: TRBV6-5
J: TRBJ1-1

CDR3: CSASVGGRGNTEAFF
V: TRBV29-1
J: TRBJ1-1

CDR3: CAFLRPPLYSYEQYF
V: TRBV9
J: TRBJ2-7

CDR3: CASSLAQWNTEAFF
V: TRBV27
J: TRBJ1-1

CDR3: CASSRTGLEAYEQYF
V: TRBV5-6
J: TRBJ2-7

CDR3: CASSRPSGQGVTEAFF
V: TRBV6-6
J: TRBJ1-1

CDR3: CASDNPRGGLNYGYTF
V: TRBV28
J: TRBJ1-2

CDR3: CASSLVPTGGAGETQYF
V: TRBV7-2
J: TRBJ2-5

CDR3: CASLPAGGRTDTQYF
V: TRBV7-2
J: TRBJ2-3

CDR3: CASSLGQNYGYTF
V: TRBV5-1
J: TRBJ1-2

CDR3: CASSAKSGTGGFYGYTF
V: TRBV19
J: TRBJ1-2

CDR3: CASSEGVLGGETQYF
V: TRBV2
J: TRBJ2-5